What follows are 10 T cell receptor beta chains derived from one specimen sequenced in a study of blood T cells in healthy people across ages. A second PCR, run for roughly 7 to 11 cycles, used a sample-barcoded 5' primer plus a J-beta primer mix. TCRdb reprocessed the 5' RACE reads with MiXCR, giving one entry per CDR3 protein. This sample has about 630,000 distinct CDR3 sequences, with roughly 21% found just once. The sample was blood. These receptors were taken from a man between 65 and 80 years old in good health.

This clonotype has ten or more counts. This chain uses TRBV12-3 or TRBV12-4 with TRBJ2-7; D may be TRBD1 or TRBD2 (5 bases each). The CDR3 extends over 15 amino acids. The germline V and J ends were trimmed by 6 bases and 0 bases, with 15 bases remaining between them. This chain's CDR3 is CASSWADGGSYEQYF. The CDR3 coding sequence is TGTGCCAGCAGCTGGGCGGATGGGGGCTCCTACGAGCAGTACTTC.

This chain uses TRBV5-6 with TRBJ1-2, with unresolved D. The CDR3 loop spans 13 amino acids. Trimming left V 6 bases short and J 8 bases short, with 17 bases between. Germline V gene lookup returns CDR1 SGHDT and CDR2 YYEEEE. The CDR3 nucleotides read TGTGCCAGCACTGGCATTCCCCTGGGCGGCTACACCTTC. Translated, it gives CASTGIPLGGYTF.

This clonotype was counted a few times. This chain uses TRBV29-1 with TRBJ1-2, with 10 bases identical to TRBD1. The CDR3 covers 12 residues. Germline CDR1 SQVTM, CDR2 ANQGSEA. Unmatched junction bases numbered 7, after V lost 8 bases and J lost 7 bases. The CDR3 spells CSSGDRGLGYTF. CDR3 coding DNA: TGCAGCTCTGGAGACAGGGGGCTTGGCTACACCTTC.

This clonotype has only a few counts. The CDR3 nucleotides are TGTGCCAGCAGCCCTCTTTCAGATACGCAGTATTTT. Amino acid sequence: CASSPLSDTQYF. The chain has TRBV12-3 or TRBV12-4 and TRBJ2-3; D not resolved. V dropped 6 bases and J dropped 4 bases, with 8 bases sitting between them. The CDR3 sequence is 12 residues long.

The J gene is TRBJ2-5, the V gene TRBV6-2 or TRBV6-3; weak D call: TRBD1 (6 bases). The DNA end favors TRBJ2-7, so the J call may be wrong. The V gene's germline CDR1 is MNHEY and CDR2 SVGEGT. CDR3 length: 14 residues. The CDR3: CASHGRQDDYEQYF. CDR3 coding DNA: TGTGCCAGCCACGGACGACAGGACGACTACGAGCAGTACTTC.

This clonotype was observed at least ten times. V gene TRBV5-1 combines with J gene TRBJ2-2; 9 bases fit TRBD1. This CDR3 has 15 residues. J lost 7 bases, V lost 3 bases, and 7 bases had no gene match. Germline lookup yields CDR1 SGHRS and CDR2 YFSETQ. CDR3 amino acids: CASSSRTGANGELFF. CDR3 DNA: TGCGCCAGCAGCTCCCGGACAGGGGCGAACGGGGAGCTGTTTTTT.

Of note for this clonotype: One end of the junction is discordant with germline, which a read error may explain. The chain recombines TRBV20-1 with TRBJ2-3; 9 nucleotides match TRBD2. CDR1 and CDR2 from the germline V gene are DFQATT and SNEGSKA (reference sequence). This CDR3 has 19 residues. The CDR3 coding sequence is TGCAGTGCTAGAGATCGGTCATTAGCGGGAGTGAGGGGCACAGATACGCGGTATTTT. This gives the protein CSARDRSLAGVRGTDTRYF.

In this sample, this clonotype turned up a few times. The chain combines TRBV5-6 with TRBJ2-3; tentative D call: TRBD2 (5 bases). Germline CDR1 SGHDT, CDR2 YYEEEE. The CDR3 spans 15 residues. Trimming shortened V by 2 bases and J by 4 bases, and 14 bases separated the two germline ends. CDR3 sequence: CASSLLEAAADTQYF. CDR3 bases: TGTGCCAGCAGCTTACTAGAGGCGGCAGCAGATACGCAGTATTTT.

This clonotype was detected a few times. The J gene is TRBJ2-1, the V gene TRBV5-1, with 11 bases identical to TRBD2. The germline CDR1 and CDR2 sequences are SGHRS and YFSETQ. This CDR3 has 14 amino acids. V was pared by 5 bases and J by 5 bases, with 3 bases of the junction left unmatched. CDR3 DNA sequence: TGCGCCAGCAGGCTAGCGGGAGGAAACAATGAGCAGTTCTTC. Its translation: CASRLAGGNNEQFF. The whole variable domain, remainder taken from reference TRBV5-1 and TRBJ2-1, is KAGVTQTPRYLIKTRGQQVTLSCSPISGHRSVSWYQQTPGQGLQFLFEYFSETQRNKGNFPGRFSGRQFSNSRSEMNVSTLELGDSALYLCASRLAGGNNEQFFGPGTRLTVL.

This clonotype was recorded a few times. This chain joins TRBV9 and TRBJ2-7; TRBD1 or TRBD2 may be the D gene (5 bases each). Looked up from germline, CDR1 is SGDLS and CDR2 is YYNGEE. CDR3 length: 14 residues. The V end lost 4 bases, the J end lost 5 bases, and 16 bases lay between the germline ends. The CDR3 DNA reads TGTGCCAGCAGCCTACGGGACCCCCAGGACGAGCAGTACTTC. Protein product: CASSLRDPQDEQYF. The complete variable domain, with remaining parts taken from reference TRBV9 and TRBJ2-7, reads DSGVTQTPKHLITATGQRVTLRCSPRSGDLSVYWYQQSLDQGLQFLIQYYNGEERAKGNILERFSAQQFPDLHSELNLSSLELGDSALYFCASSLRDPQDEQYFGPGTRLTVT.